Presented here are 9 T cell receptor beta chains from one specimen sequenced in a study of beta chain features in type 1 diabetes. Study findings and constraints: Moderate yet significant TCRB CDR3 shortening was seen in Type 1 diabetes patients in all four CD4+ subsets.

Sequencing targeted expressed TCRB transcripts, as all isolated RNA had been reverse transcribed. Using immunoSEQ multiplex PCR, the repertoire was profiled, and TCRdb retains in-frame clones only, with some absent. This table holds over 200,000 clones, under 13% found once. Their target antigens are unknown. Sequencing was carried out using naive CD4+ T cells from blood. The receptor set was obtained from a man aged 25-45 years with type 1 diabetes.

This chain connects TRBV7-3 to TRBJ1-1; D is undetermined. Trimming stripped 2 bases from V and 2 bases from J, with 6 bases between. This CDR3 contains 13 residues. Germline loops: CDR1 SGHTA, CDR2 FQGTGA. CDR3 coding DNA: TGTGCCAGCAGCTTAGGTAGTAACACTGAAGCTTTCTTT. Amino acids: CASSLGSNTEAFF. Variable domain in full (rest from reference TRBV7-3 and TRBJ1-1): GAGVSQTPSNKVTEKGKYVELRCDPISGHTALYWYRQSLGQGPEFLIYFQGTGAADDSGLPNDRFFAVRPEGSVSTLKIQRTERGDSAVYLCASSLGSNTEAFFGQGTRLTVV.

Only a few counts were recorded for this clone. The chain combines TRBV28 with TRBJ2-6, with a weak D call TRBD1 (5 bases). The V and J ends lost 3 bases and 2 bases respectively, with 11 bases between them. The CDR3 has 16 amino acids. CDR1 is MDHEN and CDR2 is SYDVKM in the germline V gene. Here the CDR3 DNA reads TGTGCCAGCAGTTTTCGTGGGGCGGCTGGGGCCAACGTCCTGACTTTC. This gives the protein CASSFRGAAGANVLTF. The whole variable domain, remainder taken from reference TRBV28 and TRBJ2-6, is DVKVTQSSRYLVKRTGEKVFLECVQDMDHENMFWYRQDPGLGLRLIYFSYDVKMKEKGDIPEGYSVSREKKERFSLILESASTNQTSMYLCASSFRGAAGANVLTFGAGSRLTVL.

There are a few counts of this clone. The CDR3 DNA follows: TGCAGCGCCACAGGGTACAACGAGCAGTACTTC. Protein: CSATGYNEQYF. V is TRBV29-1 and J is TRBJ2-7, with D tentatively TRBD1 (6 bases). Trimming stripped 7 bases from V and 5 bases from J, with 12 bases between. The CDR3 contains 11 residues. Germline CDR1 is SQVTM and CDR2 is ANQGSEA.

This chain uses TRBV7-9 with TRBJ2-1; the D is unclear. Trimming stripped 2 bases from V and 7 bases from J, with 6 bases between. The CDR3 loop spans 12 amino acids. Germline CDR1 is SEHNR and CDR2 is FQNEAQ (reference sequence). This CDR3 reads CASSLRRNEQFF. In DNA, the CDR3 is TGTGCCAGCAGCTTACGGCGGAATGAGCAGTTCTTC.

This clone has just a few counts. CDR3 bases: TGTGCCAGCAGCAACACGGGGATTAGCAATCAGCCCCAGCATTTT. Residues: CASSNTGISNQPQHF. The chain couples TRBV6-5 to TRBJ1-5; D is ambiguous. Germline CDR1 reads MNHEY; CDR2 reads SVGAGI. The CDR3 is made up of 15 amino acids. Trimming removed 6 bases from V and 0 bases from J, with 12 bases in between.

This clone showed up just a few times. This sequence joins TRBV11-1 and TRBJ2-3, with 8 positions matching TRBD2. V trimming: 7 bases; J trimming: 6 bases; junction bases outside the gene matches: 6. Germline V gene lookup returns CDR1 SGHAT and CDR2 FQDESV (reference sequence). The CDR3 consists of 13 residues. For the CDR3, the DNA is TGTGCCAGCAACCCCGGGGGGGGTGATACGCAGTATTTT. Its translation: CASNPGGGDTQYF.

This clone was counted between two and nine times. The J gene is TRBJ2-3, the V gene TRBV6-5; TRBD2 might be the D (5 bases). This CDR3 comprises 15 residues. V was pared by 2 bases and J by 5 bases, with 14 bases between. Germline V CDR1 and CDR2: MNHEY, SVGAGI. CDR3: CASSYTGVGKDTQYF. The DNA of the CDR3 is TGTGCCAGCAGTTACACCGGGGTTGGAAAAGATACGCAGTATTTT.

In its sample, this clone was seen a few times. The same CDR3 can be traced to other DNA sequences in this sample. V and J are TRBV2 and TRBJ1-2, with D perhaps TRBD1 (6 bases). The CDR3 length is 12 residues. Germline CDR1 SNHLY, CDR2 FYNNEI. Trimming stripped 4 bases from V and 5 bases from J, with 8 bases between. The CDR3 loop is CASSVTGYGYTF. The DNA for the CDR3 is TGTGCCAGCAGTGTCACAGGGTATGGCTACACCTTC. Drawing the rest from reference TRBV2 and TRBJ1-2, the complete variable domain is EPEVTQTPSHQVTQMGQEVILRCVPISNHLYFYWYRQILGQKVEFLVSFYNNEISEKSEIFDDQFSVERPDGSNFTLKIRSTKLEDSAMYFCASSVTGYGYTFGSGTRLTVV.

The chain joins TRBV9 to TRBJ2-7; 14 nucleotides line up with TRBD2. Germline V gene lookup returns CDR1 SGDLS and CDR2 YYNGEE. CDR3 length: 15 amino acids. Germline trimming cut 4 bases from V and 7 bases from J; bases unmatched to any gene: 7. The CDR3 coding sequence is TGTGCCAGCAGCCATGGGACTAGCGGGGGACGGGAGCAGTACTTC. It encodes CASSHGTSGGREQYF.